This T cell receptor (beta chain) is from a study of graft-versus-host responses after intestinal transplantation. Sequenced by immunoSEQ multiplex PCR; TCRdb stores in-frame clones only, minus some. The sample lists thousands of clones; about two thirds were seen once. V lost 7 bases and J lost 6; bases outside the gene matches: 10. The germline gives CDR1 MNHNS, CDR2 SASEGT. This CDR3 region has 15 residues. Worth noting for this clone: As yet, its antigen is unknown.

Overall study results and limits: GvH clones appeared in recipient marrow, some first in ileum or blood. Early post-transplant HvG declines tracked with peak circulating GvH clone levels.

Once graft tissue had been processed, intraepithelial and lamina propria lymphocytes were released. Sequencing used ileum tissue, obtained around 50 days after transplant. The chain is built from TRBV6-1 and TRBJ1-4, with 8 bases identical to TRBD1. The receptor's source is a human patient who received an intestinal transplant, so some T cells may come from the graft donor. The CDR3 sequence is CASISRDRWDEKLFF. In DNA form, the CDR3 reads TGTGCCAGCATATCCCGGGACAGGTGGGATGAAAAACTGTTTTTT.